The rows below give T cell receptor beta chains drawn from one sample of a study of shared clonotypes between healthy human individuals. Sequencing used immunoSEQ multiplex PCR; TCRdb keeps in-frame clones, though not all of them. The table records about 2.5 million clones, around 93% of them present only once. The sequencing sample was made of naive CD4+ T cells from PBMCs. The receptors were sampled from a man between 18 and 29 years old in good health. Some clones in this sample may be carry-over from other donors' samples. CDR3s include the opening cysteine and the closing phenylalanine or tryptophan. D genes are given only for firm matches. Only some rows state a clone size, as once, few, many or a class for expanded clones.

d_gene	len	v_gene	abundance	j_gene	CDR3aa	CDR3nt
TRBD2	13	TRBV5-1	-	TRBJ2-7	CASNAGGSYEQYF	TGCGCCAGCAATGCGGGAGGGTCCTACGAGCAGTACTTC
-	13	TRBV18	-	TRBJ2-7	CASSLSRVSEQYF	TGTGCCAGCTCGCTATCCAGGGTGAGTGAGCAGTACTTC
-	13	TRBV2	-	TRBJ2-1	CATLRDSNNEQFF	TGTGCCACCCTCCGGGACTCTAACAATGAGCAGTTCTTC
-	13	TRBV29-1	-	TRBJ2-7	CSVGVGSSYEQYF	TGCAGCGTTGGTGTGGGATCCTCCTACGAGCAGTACTTC
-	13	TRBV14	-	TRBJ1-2	CASSQERWGGYTF	TGTGCCAGCAGCCAAGAAAGGTGGGGGGGCTACACCTTC
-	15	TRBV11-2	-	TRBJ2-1	CASSVSRTSYNEQFF	TGTGCCAGCAGCGTTAGTCGGACGAGCTACAATGAGCAGTTCTTC
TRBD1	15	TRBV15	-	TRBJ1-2	CATSRETGSFFGYTF	TGTGCCACCAGCAGAGAGACAGGGTCTTTCTTTGGCTACACCTTC
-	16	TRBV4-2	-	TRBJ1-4	CASSQEGEAGEEKLFF	TGTGCCAGCAGCCAAGAGGGGGAGGCAGGGGAAGAAAAACTGTTTTTT
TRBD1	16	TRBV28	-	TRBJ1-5	CASSLRVGTVNQPQHF	TGTGCCAGCAGTTTACGCGTCGGGACAGTTAATCAGCCCCAGCATTTT
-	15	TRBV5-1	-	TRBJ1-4	CASSLGGSANEKLFF	TGCGCCAGCAGCTTGGGCGGCTCGGCAAATGAAAAACTGTTTTTT
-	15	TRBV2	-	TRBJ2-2	CASSERERNTGELFF	TGTGCCAGCAGTGAAAGGGAGAGGAACACCGGGGAGCTGTTTTTT
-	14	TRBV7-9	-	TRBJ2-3	CASSLVQVRDTQYF	TGTGCCAGCAGCTTAGTCCAGGTGCGAGATACGCAGTATTTT
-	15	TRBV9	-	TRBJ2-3	CASSVVVGAGDTQYF	TGTGCCAGCAGCGTAGTGGTGGGAGCGGGAGATACGCAGTATTTT
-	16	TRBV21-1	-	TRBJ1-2	CASSTSGTKVGYGYTF	TGTGCCAGCAGCACATCCGGGACCAAGGTCGGATATGGCTACACCTTC
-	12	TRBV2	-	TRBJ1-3	CASRDRGNTIYF	TGTGCCAGCAGGGACCGGGGAAACACCATATATTTT
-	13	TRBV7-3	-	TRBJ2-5	CASSLGPKETQYF	TGTGCCAGCAGCTTAGGGCCGAAAGAGACCCAGTACTTC
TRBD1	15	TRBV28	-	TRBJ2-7	CASSTRGSLSYEQYF	TGTGCCAGCAGTACCAGGGGGTCCCTCTCCTACGAGCAGTACTTC
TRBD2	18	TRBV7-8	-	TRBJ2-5	CASSGESGLDFSGETQYF	TGTGCCAGCAGCGGGGAATCGGGACTAGATTTCTCAGGGGAGACCCAGTACTTC
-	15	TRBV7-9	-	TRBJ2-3	CASSTHQGSTDTQYF	TGTGCCAGCAGCACTCACCAGGGTAGCACAGATACGCAGTATTTT
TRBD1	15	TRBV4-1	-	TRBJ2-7	CASSRGQADPYEQYF	TGCGCCAGCAGCCGTGGACAGGCTGATCCCTACGAGCAGTACTTC
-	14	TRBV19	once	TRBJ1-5	CASSIHREGQPQHF	TGTGCCAGTAGTATCCACAGGGAGGGCCAGCCCCAGCATTTT
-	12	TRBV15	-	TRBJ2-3	CATSFAGDTQYF	TGTGCCACCAGCTTTGCGGGGGATACGCAGTATTTT
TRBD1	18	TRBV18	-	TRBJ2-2	CASSPGQGGLANTGELFF	TGTGCCAGCTCACCGGGACAGGGAGGACTAGCGAACACCGGGGAGCTGTTTTTT
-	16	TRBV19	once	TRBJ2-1	CASRPIGRSSYNEQFF	TGTGCCAGTAGACCCATCGGACGGAGCTCCTACAATGAGCAGTTCTTC
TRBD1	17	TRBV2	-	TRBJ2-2	CASSERGTGGNTGELFF	TGTGCCAGCAGTGAAAGGGGGACAGGGGGCAACACCGGGGAGCTGTTTTTT
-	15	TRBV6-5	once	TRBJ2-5	CASSFSVGGQETQYF	TGTGCCAGCAGCTTCTCGGTCGGGGGACAAGAGACCCAGTACTTC
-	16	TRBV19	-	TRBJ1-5	CASSIVQTGYYQPQHF	TGTGCCAGTAGTATAGTCCAAACAGGGTATTATCAGCCCCAGCATTTT
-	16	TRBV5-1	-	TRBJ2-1	CASSSRGGGAYNEQFF	TGCGCCAGCAGCTCCCGTGGTGGGGGCGCCTACAATGAGCAGTTCTTC
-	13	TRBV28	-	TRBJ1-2	CASSFKIHYGYTF	TGTGCCAGCAGTTTCAAGATTCACTATGGCTACACCTTC
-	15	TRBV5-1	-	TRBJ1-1	CASSLGTQGNTEAFF	TGCGCCAGCAGCTTGGGAACCCAGGGGAACACTGAAGCTTTCTTT
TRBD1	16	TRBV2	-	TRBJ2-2	CASSGRDRGVTGELFF	TGTGCCAGCAGTGGTAGGGACAGGGGAGTGACCGGGGAGCTGTTTTTT
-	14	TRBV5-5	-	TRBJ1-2	CASSLASGDYGYTF	TGTGCCAGCAGCTTAGCTTCCGGCGACTATGGCTACACCTTC
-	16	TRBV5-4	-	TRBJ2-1	CASIPRGRSSYNEQFF	TGTGCCAGCATACCAAGGGGCAGATCCTCCTACAATGAGCAGTTCTTC
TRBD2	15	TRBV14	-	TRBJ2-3	CASRGLAGLEDTQYF	TGTGCCAGCAGAGGCCTAGCGGGTTTGGAGGATACGCAGTATTTT
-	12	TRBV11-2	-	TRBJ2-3	CASSILRDTQYF	TGTGCCAGCAGCATATTGAGAGATACGCAGTATTTT
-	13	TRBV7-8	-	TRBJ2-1	CASSLAVYNEQFF	TGTGCCAGCAGCTTAGCAGTCTACAATGAGCAGTTCTTC
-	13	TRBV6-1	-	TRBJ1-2	CASGQGFYYGYTF	TGTGCCAGCGGGCAGGGGTTTTACTATGGCTACACCTTC
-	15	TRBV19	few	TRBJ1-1	CASSLQIRMNTEAFF	TGTGCCAGTAGTCTTCAGATCCGGATGAACACTGAAGCTTTCTTT
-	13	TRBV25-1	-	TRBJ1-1	CASSDLGDTEAFF	TGTGCCAGCAGTGATCTGGGGGACACTGAAGCTTTCTTT
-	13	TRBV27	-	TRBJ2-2	CASTFRGAGELFF	TGTGCCAGCACCTTCAGGGGTGCCGGGGAGCTGTTTTTT
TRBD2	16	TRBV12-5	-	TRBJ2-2	CASGPPGLELTGELFF	TGTGCTAGTGGTCCTCCGGGACTAGAGTTAACCGGGGAGCTGTTTTTT
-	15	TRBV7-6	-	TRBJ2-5	CASSFATGGGETQYF	TGTGCCAGCAGCTTCGCGACTGGAGGGGGGGAGACCCAGTACTTC
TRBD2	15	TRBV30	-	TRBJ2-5	CAGDTGLAGVETQYF	TGTGCCGGGGACACCGGACTAGCGGGAGTCGAGACCCAGTACTTC
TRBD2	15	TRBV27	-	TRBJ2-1	CASSFSSGRAYEQFF	TGTGCCAGCAGTTTCTCGAGCGGGAGGGCCTATGAGCAGTTCTTC
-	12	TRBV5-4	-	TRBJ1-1	CASSSGRTEAFF	TGTGCCAGCAGTTCCGGACGGACTGAAGCTTTCTTT